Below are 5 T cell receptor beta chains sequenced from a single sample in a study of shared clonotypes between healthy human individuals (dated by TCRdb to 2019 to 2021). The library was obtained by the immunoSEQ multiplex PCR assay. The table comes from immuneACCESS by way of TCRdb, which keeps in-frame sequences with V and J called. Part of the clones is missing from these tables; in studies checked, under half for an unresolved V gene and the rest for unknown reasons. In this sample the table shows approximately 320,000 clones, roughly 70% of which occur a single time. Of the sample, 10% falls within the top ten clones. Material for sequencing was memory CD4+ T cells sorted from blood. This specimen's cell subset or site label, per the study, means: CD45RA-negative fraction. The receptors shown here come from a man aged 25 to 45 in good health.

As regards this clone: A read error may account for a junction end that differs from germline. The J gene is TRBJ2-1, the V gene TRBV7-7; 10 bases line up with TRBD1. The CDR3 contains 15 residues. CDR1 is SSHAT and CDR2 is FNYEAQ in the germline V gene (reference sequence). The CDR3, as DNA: TGTGCTAGCAGCTTAGACAGGGGGCGGACCAATGAGCAGTTCTTC. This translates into CASSLDRGRTNEQFF.

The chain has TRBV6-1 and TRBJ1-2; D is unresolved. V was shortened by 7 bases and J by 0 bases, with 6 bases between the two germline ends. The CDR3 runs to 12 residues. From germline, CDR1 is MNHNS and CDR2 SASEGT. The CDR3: CASTWTNYGYTF. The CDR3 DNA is TGTGCCAGCACGTGGACTAACTATGGCTACACCTTC.

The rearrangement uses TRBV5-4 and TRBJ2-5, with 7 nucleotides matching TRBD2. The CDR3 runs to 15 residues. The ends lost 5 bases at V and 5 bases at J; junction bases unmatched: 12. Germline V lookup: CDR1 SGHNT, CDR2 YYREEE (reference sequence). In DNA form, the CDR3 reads TGTGCCAGCAGGATGGGCGGGAGTGACGGGGAGACCCAGTACTTC. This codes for CASRMGGSDGETQYF.

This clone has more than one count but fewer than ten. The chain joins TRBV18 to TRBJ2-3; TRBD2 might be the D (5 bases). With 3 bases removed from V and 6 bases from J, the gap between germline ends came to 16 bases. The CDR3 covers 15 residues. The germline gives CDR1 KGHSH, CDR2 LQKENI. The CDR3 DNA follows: TGTGCCAGCTCACCCCGGGATGGTCTTGGGGATACGCAGTATTTT. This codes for CASSPRDGLGDTQYF.

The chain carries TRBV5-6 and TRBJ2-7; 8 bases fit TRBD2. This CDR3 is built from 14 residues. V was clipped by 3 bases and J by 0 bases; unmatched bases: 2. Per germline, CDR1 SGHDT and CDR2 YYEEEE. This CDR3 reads CASSSLAGSYEQYF. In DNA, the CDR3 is TGTGCCAGCAGCTCGCTAGCGGGCTCCTACGAGCAGTACTTC.